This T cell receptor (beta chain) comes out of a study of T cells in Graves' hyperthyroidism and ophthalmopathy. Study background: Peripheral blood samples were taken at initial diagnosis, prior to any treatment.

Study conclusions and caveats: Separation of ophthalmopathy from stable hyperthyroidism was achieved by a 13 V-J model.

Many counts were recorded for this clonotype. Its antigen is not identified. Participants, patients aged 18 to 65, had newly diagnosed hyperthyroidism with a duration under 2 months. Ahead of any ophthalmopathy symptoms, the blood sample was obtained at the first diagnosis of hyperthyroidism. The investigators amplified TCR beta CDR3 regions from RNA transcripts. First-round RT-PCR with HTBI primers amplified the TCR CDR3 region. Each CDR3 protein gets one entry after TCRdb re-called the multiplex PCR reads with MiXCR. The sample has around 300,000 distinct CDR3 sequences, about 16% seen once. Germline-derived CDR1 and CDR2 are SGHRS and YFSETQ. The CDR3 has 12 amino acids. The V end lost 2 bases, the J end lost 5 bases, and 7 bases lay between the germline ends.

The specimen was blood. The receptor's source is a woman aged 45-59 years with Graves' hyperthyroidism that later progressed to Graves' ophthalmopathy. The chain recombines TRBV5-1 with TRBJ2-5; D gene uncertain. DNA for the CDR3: TGCGCCAGCAGCTTTGGTGGGGAGACCCAGTACTTC. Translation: CASSFGGETQYF.